This TCR beta chain stems from a study of cytomegalovirus exposure and HLA in healthy donors. Regarding this clone: Antigen unknown.

Study-level findings and limits: Whilst most TCR sequences proved rare, a subset of public TCRs occurred across many donors. The study listed roughly 150 cytomegalovirus-associated TCR beta chains. The tendency of first-cohort TCR clusters to co-occur in the 120 validation repertoires was the finding of a later analysis. Confirmation in vitro established that a few CMV-associated chains were specific for CMV antigens.

The repertoire was sequenced with immunoSEQ multiplex PCR; TCRdb's copy has only in-frame clones and lacks some. This sample yields approximately 120,000 clones, of which approximately 94% are seen a single time; 1% to 1.5% belongs to the top ten. Trimming took 2 bases from V and 5 from J; bases not matched to a gene: 13. This CDR3 contains 17 residues. The germline V gene has CDR1 SGHAT and CDR2 FQNNGV. The source is a woman younger than 30 in good health and CMV-seronegative. The chain carries TRBV11-2 and TRBJ2-7, with 9 bases lining up with TRBD1. Specimen: PBMCs. The CDR3 reads CASSLSIGGTGSHEQYF. The CDR3 DNA is TGTGCCAGCAGCTTATCCATAGGTGGGACAGGGAGCCACGAGCAGTACTTC.